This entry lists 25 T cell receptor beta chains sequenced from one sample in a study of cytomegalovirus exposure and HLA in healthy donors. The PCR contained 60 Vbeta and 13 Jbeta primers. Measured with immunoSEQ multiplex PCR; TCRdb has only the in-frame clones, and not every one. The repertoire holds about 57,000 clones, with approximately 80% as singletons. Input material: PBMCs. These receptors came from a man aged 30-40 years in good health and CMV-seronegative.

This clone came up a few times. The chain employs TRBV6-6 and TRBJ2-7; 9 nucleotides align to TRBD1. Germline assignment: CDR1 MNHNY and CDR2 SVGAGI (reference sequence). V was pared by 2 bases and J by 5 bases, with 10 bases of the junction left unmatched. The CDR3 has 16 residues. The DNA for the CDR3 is TGTGCCAGCAGTTACAAGGCTTGGGACAGGGACCACGAGCAGTACTTC. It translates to CASSYKAWDRDHEQYF.

The CDR3: CASSKSPVDQETQYF. The CDR3 region has the DNA TGTGCCAGCAGTAAATCTCCGGTGGACCAAGAGACCCAGTACTTC. The genes are TRBV6-1 and TRBJ2-5; no clear D gene. Germline assignment: CDR1 MNHNS and CDR2 SASEGT. Between the trimmed V and J ends, which lost 5 bases and 0 bases, there was a span of 13 bases. The CDR3 is 15 residues long.

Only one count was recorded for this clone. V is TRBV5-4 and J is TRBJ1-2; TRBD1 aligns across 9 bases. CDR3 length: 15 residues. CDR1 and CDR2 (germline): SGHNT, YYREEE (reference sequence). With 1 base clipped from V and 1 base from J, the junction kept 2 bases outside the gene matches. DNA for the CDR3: TGTGCCAGCAGCTTGCGGGGACAGGGTAACTATGGCTACACCTTC. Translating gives CASSLRGQGNYGYTF.

The CDR3 nucleotides are TGTGCCAGCAGTTACGGGACAGCTGAAAAACTGTTTTTT. It yields the protein CASSYGTAEKLFF. The chain carries TRBV6-6 and TRBJ1-4, with TRBD1 matching over 7 bases. CDR3 length equals 13 residues. The junction had 1 base not matched to a gene; V was cut back by 2 bases and J by 7 bases. Germline V gives CDR1 MNHNY, CDR2 SVGAGI (reference sequence).

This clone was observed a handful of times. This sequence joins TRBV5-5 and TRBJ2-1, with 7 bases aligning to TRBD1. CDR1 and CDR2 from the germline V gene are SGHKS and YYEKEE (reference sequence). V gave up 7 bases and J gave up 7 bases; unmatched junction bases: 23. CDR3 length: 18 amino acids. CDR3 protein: CASELGPGGITYVNEQFF. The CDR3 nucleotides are TGTGCCAGCGAATTGGGGCCAGGGGGTATAACATATGTGAATGAGCAGTTCTTC.

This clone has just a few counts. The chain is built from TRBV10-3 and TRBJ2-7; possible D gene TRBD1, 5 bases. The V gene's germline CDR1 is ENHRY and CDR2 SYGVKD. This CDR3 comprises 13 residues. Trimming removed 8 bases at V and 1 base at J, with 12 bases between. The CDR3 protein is CAIGPGKSYEQYF. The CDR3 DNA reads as TGTGCCATCGGTCCAGGGAAGTCCTACGAGCAGTACTTC.

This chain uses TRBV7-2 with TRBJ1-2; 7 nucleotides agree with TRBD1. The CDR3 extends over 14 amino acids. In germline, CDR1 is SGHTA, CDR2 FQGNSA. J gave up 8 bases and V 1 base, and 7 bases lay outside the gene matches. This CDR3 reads CASSLVGTGAGYTF. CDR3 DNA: TGTGCCAGCAGCTTAGTGGGCACAGGGGCCGGCTACACCTTC.

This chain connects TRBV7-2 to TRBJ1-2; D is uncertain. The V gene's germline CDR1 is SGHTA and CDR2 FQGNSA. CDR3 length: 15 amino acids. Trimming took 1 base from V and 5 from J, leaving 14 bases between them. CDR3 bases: TGTGCCAGCAGCTTAGGCGGCCGGTGGAGGTATGGCTACACCTTC. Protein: CASSLGGRWRYGYTF.

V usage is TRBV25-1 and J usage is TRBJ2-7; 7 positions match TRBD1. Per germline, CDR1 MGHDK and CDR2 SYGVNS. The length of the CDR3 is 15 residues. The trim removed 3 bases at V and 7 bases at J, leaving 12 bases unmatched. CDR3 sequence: CASSDAGTDPNEQYF. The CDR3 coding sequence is TGTGCCAGCAGTGACGCCGGGACAGACCCTAATGAGCAGTACTTC.

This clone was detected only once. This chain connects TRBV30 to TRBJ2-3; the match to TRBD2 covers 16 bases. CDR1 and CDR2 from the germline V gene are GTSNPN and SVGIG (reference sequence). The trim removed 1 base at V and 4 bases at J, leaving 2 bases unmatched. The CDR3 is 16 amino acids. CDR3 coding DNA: TGTGCCTGGAGTGGGGGACTAGCGGGAGGGCCAGATACGCAGTATTTT. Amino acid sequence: CAWSGGLAGGPDTQYF.

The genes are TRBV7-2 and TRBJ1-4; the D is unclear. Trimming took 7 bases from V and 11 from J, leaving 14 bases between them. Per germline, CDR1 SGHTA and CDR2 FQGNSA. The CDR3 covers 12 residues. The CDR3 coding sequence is TGTGCCAGCACCTACCCTCCCGGGAAACTGTTTTTT. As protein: CASTYPPGKLFF.

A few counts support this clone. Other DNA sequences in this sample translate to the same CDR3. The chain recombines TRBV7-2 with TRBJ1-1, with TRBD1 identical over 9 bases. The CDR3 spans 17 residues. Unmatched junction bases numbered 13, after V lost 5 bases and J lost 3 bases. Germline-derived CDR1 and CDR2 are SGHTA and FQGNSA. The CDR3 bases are TGTGCCAGCAGCCTCGGACAGGGGCCCTTTGGGGACACTGAAGCTTTCTTT. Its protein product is CASSLGQGPFGDTEAFF.

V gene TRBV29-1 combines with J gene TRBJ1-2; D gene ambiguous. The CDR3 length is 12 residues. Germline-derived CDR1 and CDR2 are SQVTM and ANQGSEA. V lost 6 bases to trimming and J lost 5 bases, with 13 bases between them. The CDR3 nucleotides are TGCAGCGTCATGACCTCCGGGTATGGCTACACCTTC. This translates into CSVMTSGYGYTF.

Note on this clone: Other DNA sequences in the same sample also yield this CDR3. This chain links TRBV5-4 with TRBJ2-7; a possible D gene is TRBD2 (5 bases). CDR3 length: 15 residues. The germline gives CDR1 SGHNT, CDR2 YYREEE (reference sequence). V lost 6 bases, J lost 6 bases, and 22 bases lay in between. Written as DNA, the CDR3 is TGTGCCAGCACCTCGGGGAGCGGTTCTTCCCCCGAGCAGTACTTC. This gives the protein CASTSGSGSSPEQYF.

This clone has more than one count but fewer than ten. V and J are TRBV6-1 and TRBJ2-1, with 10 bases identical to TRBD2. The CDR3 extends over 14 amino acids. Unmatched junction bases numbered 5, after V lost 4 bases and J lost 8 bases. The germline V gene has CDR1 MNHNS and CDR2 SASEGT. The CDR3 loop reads CASSGAGGVDEQFF. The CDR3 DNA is TGTGCCAGCAGTGGAGCGGGAGGGGTAGATGAGCAGTTCTTC.

The CDR3: CATPEGGEKKLFF. In DNA, the CDR3 is TGTGCCACCCCTGAAGGGGGAGAGAAAAAACTGTTTTTT. The chain uses TRBV5-3 and TRBJ1-4; the D gene is possibly TRBD1 (6 bases). TRBV5-3 is labeled an ORF, and its function is uncertain. V lost 9 bases, J lost 9 bases, and 18 bases lay in between. This CDR3 comprises 13 residues.

CDR3 nucleotide sequence: TGTGCCAGCAGCTCCGGAGGTAGCGGGGGGTACAATGAGCAGTTCTTC. Translated, it gives CASSSGGSGGYNEQFF. This sequence joins TRBV7-2 and TRBJ2-1; 10 bases align to TRBD2. The CDR3 runs 16 residues. CDR1 SGHTA and CDR2 FQGNSA come from the germline V gene. V was pared by 4 bases and J by 4 bases, with 7 bases of the junction left unmatched.

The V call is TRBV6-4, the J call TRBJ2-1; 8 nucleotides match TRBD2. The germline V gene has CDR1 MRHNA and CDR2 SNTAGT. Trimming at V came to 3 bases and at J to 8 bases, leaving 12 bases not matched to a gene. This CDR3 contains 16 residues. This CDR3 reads CASSEKPGRAWDEQFF. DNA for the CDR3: TGTGCCAGCAGTGAGAAACCCGGGAGGGCCTGGGATGAGCAGTTCTTC.

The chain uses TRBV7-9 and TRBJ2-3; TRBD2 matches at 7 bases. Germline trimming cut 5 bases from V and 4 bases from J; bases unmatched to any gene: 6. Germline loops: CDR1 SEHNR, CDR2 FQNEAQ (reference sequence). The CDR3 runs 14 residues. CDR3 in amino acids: CASSVSGGADTQYF. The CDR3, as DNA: TGTGCCAGCAGCGTCTCGGGAGGTGCAGATACGCAGTATTTT.

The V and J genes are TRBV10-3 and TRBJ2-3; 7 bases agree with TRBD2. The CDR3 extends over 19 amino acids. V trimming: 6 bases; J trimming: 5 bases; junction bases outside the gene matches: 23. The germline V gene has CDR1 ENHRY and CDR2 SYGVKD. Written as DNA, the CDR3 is TGTGCCATCAGGGGGACTACCCCCAGCACACAGATTAAATTAGATACGCAGTATTTT. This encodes CAIRGTTPSTQIKLDTQYF.

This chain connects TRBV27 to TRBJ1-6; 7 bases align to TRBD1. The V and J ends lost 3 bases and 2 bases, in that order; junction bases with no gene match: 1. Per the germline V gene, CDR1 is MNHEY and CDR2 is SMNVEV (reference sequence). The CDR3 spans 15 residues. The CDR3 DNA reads TGTGCCAGCAGTTTGGGGACAGCCTATAATTCACCCCTCCACTTT. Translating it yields CASSLGTAYNSPLHF.

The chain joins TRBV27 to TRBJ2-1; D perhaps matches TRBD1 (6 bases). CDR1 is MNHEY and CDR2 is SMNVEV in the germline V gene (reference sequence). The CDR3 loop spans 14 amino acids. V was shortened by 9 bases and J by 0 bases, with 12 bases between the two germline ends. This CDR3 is CASSTGSSYNEQFF. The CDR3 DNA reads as TGTGCCAGTTCTACAGGGAGCTCCTACAATGAGCAGTTCTTC.

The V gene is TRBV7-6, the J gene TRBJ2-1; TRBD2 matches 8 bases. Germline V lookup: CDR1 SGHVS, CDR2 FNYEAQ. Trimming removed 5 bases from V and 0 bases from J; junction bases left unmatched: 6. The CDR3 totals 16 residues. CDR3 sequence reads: CASSGASGSSYNEQFF. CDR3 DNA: TGTGCCAGCAGCGGGGCTAGCGGGTCCTCCTACAATGAGCAGTTCTTC.

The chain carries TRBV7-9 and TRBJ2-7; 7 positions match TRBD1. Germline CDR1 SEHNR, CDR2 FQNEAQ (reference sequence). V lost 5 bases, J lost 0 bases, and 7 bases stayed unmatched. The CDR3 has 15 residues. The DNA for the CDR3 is TGTGCCAGCAGCCCCACAGGGGCCTCCTCCTACGAGCAGTACTTC. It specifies CASSPTGASSYEQYF.

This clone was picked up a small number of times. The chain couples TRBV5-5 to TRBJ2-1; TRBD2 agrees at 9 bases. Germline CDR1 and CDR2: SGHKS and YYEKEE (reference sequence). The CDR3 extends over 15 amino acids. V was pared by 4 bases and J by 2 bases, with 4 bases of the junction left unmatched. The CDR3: CASSRTSGPYNEQFF. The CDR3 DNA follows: TGTGCCAGCAGCCGTACTAGCGGGCCCTACAATGAGCAGTTCTTC.